One sample yielded the 10 T cell receptor beta chains listed below, sequenced in a study of cytomegalovirus exposure and HLA in healthy donors. This PCR relied on a set of 60 Vbeta primers and 13 Jbeta primers. The table came from immunoSEQ multiplex PCR; TCRdb's copy has only in-frame clones and leaves some out. The data show around 45,000 clones, about half seen once. The sequenced sample consisted of PBMCs. The receptors were gathered from a man in his 60s in good health and CMV-seronegative.

The J gene is TRBJ2-1, the V gene TRBV4-1, with D possibly being TRBD1 (5 bases). The V end lost 0 bases, the J end lost 8 bases, and 14 bases lay between the germline ends. The germline gives CDR1 MGHRA, CDR2 YSYEKL. CDR3 size: 15 residues. The CDR3 reads CASSQDYLEGDEQFF. Here the CDR3 DNA reads TGCGCCAGCAGCCAAGATTACCTGGAAGGGGATGAGCAGTTCTTC.

This sequence joins TRBV29-1 and TRBJ2-1, with 8 bases lining up with TRBD1. Per the germline V gene, CDR1 is SQVTM and CDR2 is ANQGSEA. J was trimmed by 8 bases and V by 1 base; bases with no gene match: 7. This CDR3 is built from 14 residues. The CDR3 nucleotides read TGCAGCGTTGAAGGGACAGGGAGCATCTATGAGCAGTTCTTC. This codes for CSVEGTGSIYEQFF.

This clone was seen only a few times. The chain couples TRBV5-8 to TRBJ2-1; TRBD1 matches 11 bases. J gave up 6 bases and V 1 base, and 3 bases lay outside the gene matches. Looked up from germline, CDR1 is SGHTS and CDR2 is YDEGEE. This CDR3 comprises 15 residues. CDR3 sequence (DNA): TGTGCCAGCAGCTTGTGGGACAGGGGGGGCAATGAGCAGTTCTTC. Amino acid sequence: CASSLWDRGGNEQFF.

The V gene is TRBV30, the J gene TRBJ2-4; 7 bases are shared with TRBD2. The V gene's germline CDR1 is GTSNPN and CDR2 SVGIG (reference sequence). The V segment lost 0 bases and the J segment 7 bases; nucleotides outside the gene matches: 3. This CDR3 has 13 residues. In DNA form, the CDR3 reads TGTGCCTGGAGTGTGCGGGGGACGAACATTCAGTACTTC. This translates into CAWSVRGTNIQYF.

The rearrangement uses TRBV5-1 and TRBJ2-7; TRBD2 aligns across 15 bases. V dropped 4 bases and J dropped 5; count of bases not matched to a gene: 7. The CDR3 spans 16 residues. From germline, CDR1 is SGHRS and CDR2 YFSETQ. In DNA form, the CDR3 reads TGCGCCAGCAGCATCGGGACTAGCGGGAGGTTAAACGAGCAGTACTTC. It codes for CASSIGTSGRLNEQYF.

The chain combines TRBV30 with TRBJ1-2, with a possible D match to TRBD1 (5 bases). V lost 1 base, J lost 8 bases, and 17 bases lay in between. The CDR3 sequence is 14 residues long. Per germline, CDR1 GTSNPN and CDR2 SVGIG (reference sequence). CDR3 nucleotides: TGTGCCTGGAGTGCCCCTTGGGGCCAATTGGGCTACACCTTC. Amino acids: CAWSAPWGQLGYTF.

This chain joins TRBV7-9 and TRBJ1-1; D is possibly TRBD1 (5 bases). V was pared by 3 bases and J by 7 bases, with 12 bases between. The germline V gene has CDR1 SEHNR and CDR2 FQNEAQ (reference sequence). The CDR3 runs to 13 residues. The CDR3 DNA reads as TGTGCCAGCAGCTTCCGAGACAGCCGTGAAGCTTTCTTT. It specifies CASSFRDSREAFF.

This clone was seen more than once but under ten times. The V gene is TRBV9, the J gene TRBJ1-1; D possibly corresponds to TRBD1 (5 bases). Germline V gene sequence: CDR1 SGDLS, CDR2 YYNGEE. This CDR3 has 13 residues. Trimming took 4 bases from V and 5 from J, leaving 12 bases between them. The CDR3 spells CASSLRGVTEAFF. CDR3 sequence (DNA): TGTGCCAGCAGCCTTCGGGGGGTGACTGAAGCTTTCTTT.

This clone turned up a few times. The chain's CDR3 is CAWDPGAYEQYF. The CDR3 nucleotides are TGTGCCTGGGACCCGGGGGCCTACGAGCAGTACTTC. This chain uses TRBV30 with TRBJ2-7; D might be TRBD2 (6 bases). CDR1 and CDR2 (germline): GTSNPN, SVGIG (reference sequence). The CDR3 is 12 amino acids. V was shortened by 5 bases and J by 2 bases, with 10 bases between the two germline ends.

The table lists this clone with a few counts. Written as DNA, the CDR3 is TGTGCCAGCAGCGTTAGCGGATCCTACGAGCAGTACTTC. Its translation: CASSVSGSYEQYF. The chain has TRBV6-5 and TRBJ2-7; maybe TRBD2 (6 bases). This CDR3 contains 13 residues. V was clipped by 6 bases and J by 1 base, with 10 bases between them. Looked up from germline, CDR1 is MNHEY and CDR2 is SVGAGI.